The present TCR beta chain was sequenced within a study of cytomegalovirus exposure and HLA in healthy donors (dated 2017 in TCRdb). At the level of the whole study: An earlier analysis of 587 of the donors reported about 280 Gb of sequence data and some 110 million unique TCR beta sequences obtained from about 179 million T cells. Donor age, sex, ethnicity and CMV serostatus were compiled alongside the repertoire data. To decide whether each TCR beta V gene segment behaved as functional or pseudogenic, an earlier analysis of fewer than 750 of the donors relied on high-throughput TCR beta sequencing. The number of donors typed differed by locus, with 629-630 for A, B, C, DRB1 and DQB1, around 500 for DQA1, 606 for DPA1, and 450 to 480 for DPB1. The study was designed to test whether signatures of past pathogen exposure could be identified by cataloging public T cell receptors. All discovery cohort repertoires had been generated using a single sequencing platform. A later genetic analysis took genome-wide SNP genotypes for 398 of the 666 donors and used that subset as a discovery cohort. Of the 398 genotyped donors, over 70% fell in the genetic ancestry cluster associated with self-reported Caucasian donors. Among almost 400 genotyped donors of the cohort, an average of about 240,000 unique TCR beta nucleotide sequences were sequenced per donor, roughly 20% of them non-productive. A handful of DR-DQ haplotypes were handled as single units for association and clustering because linkage in the cohort was strong. The study profiled the T cell repertoires of about 720 subjects by immunosequencing and related them to cytomegalovirus serostatus. In addition to the first cohort of 666 subjects, a separate validation cohort of around 110 different subjects was used. About 280 gigabases of sequencing data and tens of millions of unique TCR sequences made up an early release that covered about 640 HLA-typed donors. Rather than using new phenotypic data, the later analysis identified candidate immune exposures from TCR beta sequences and from how often those sequences occurred across donors. The study combined high-throughput TCR immunosequencing, statistical association of individual TCRs with disease status, and machine learning to predict cytomegalovirus infection status. A later analysis re-examined previously published TCR beta repertoires from 600 to 700 donors and added high-resolution HLA genotyping to investigate patterns of TCR occurrence. Class I and class II HLA loci were covered by the typing at four-digit resolution.

A distance of 6 bases separates the germline ends of V and J, which lose 4 bases and 3 bases respectively. In the germline V gene, CDR1 corresponds to SQVTM and CDR2 to ANQGSEA. Inclusive of the bounding cysteine and phenylalanine, the CDR3 is 11 residues long. Here the CDR3 DNA is all that survives: 33 bases in frame from base 1. Libraries came from the immunoSEQ multiplex PCR assay. For the multiplex PCR, a mixture combining 60 forward primers for TCR Vbeta segments and 13 reverse primers for TCR Jbeta segments was used. The CDR3 region of rearranged TCR beta genes was amplified from genomic DNA with a multiplex PCR assay. The Illumina HiSeq System was used to sequence the amplified TCR beta libraries as 87-base-pair reads. From the authors' description of their analysis: A later analysis tallied 70 million to 100 million unique TCR beta chains across the 660 or so repertoires, and around 9.9 million of those chains were shared by two or more donors. Raw reads were error-corrected and collapsed into unique sequences by a nearest-neighbor algorithm in which closely related sequences were merged to remove PCR and sequencing errors. V, D and J gene segments were assigned by aligning CDR3 sequences to IMGT reference sequences. For a sequence to be retained, a match of at least six nucleotides was required to both a V gene segment and a J gene segment. Rearrangements were classified as productive when the CDR3 lacked stop codons and remained in frame with V and J, and all other rearrangements were classified as non-productive. CDR3 was defined according to IMGT convention as the region running from the second conserved V-encoded cysteine to the conserved J-encoded phenylalanine. The earlier analysis of 587 of the donors excluded sequences that lacked an unambiguous match to a single V gene segment. An earlier analysis of several hundred of the donors called V segments functional above 56.7% productive rearrangements and segregating when the between-donor standard deviation exceeded 5%. A statistical classification framework was built for diagnosing cytomegalovirus status from the catalog of TCR beta chain sequences. V and J gene assignment, in a later analysis, came from comparing TCR nucleotide sequences with IMGT/GENE-DB human TR gene sequences. The TCRdist pipeline was used in a later analysis to assign CDR3 sequences and most-parsimonious VDJ recombination scenarios. In a later analysis, each TCR beta chain was defined by its CDR3 amino acid sequence together with its V-gene family, and reads without a unique V-gene family were excluded. As a way to deal with suspected cross-contamination and a sequencing artifact, a later analysis dropped roughly 600 nucleotide sequences that were highly shared and had low generation probability. In a later analysis, a clonal expansion index was calculated for each public chain from normalized within-repertoire ranks of inferred template counts. Generation probabilities in a later analysis came from a VDJ recombination model fitted to out-of-frame rearrangements, and those results were checked against IGoR. In a later analysis, hypergeometric tests were used to score TCR-TCR, TCR-HLA and TCR-CMV co-occurrence, with a repertoire-size bias correction applied to TCR pairs. A later analysis estimated false discovery rates by permuting HLA or CMV assignments 20 times. In a later analysis, co-occurring TCRs were grouped using DBSCAN, and TCRdist sequence similarity was added for clustering within HLA-allele-positive subsets. For co-occurrence clustering, repertoires with fewer than 30,000 or more than 120,000 public chains were excluded, along with roughly five repertoires with anomalous nucleotide sharing. TCRdb holds this immuneACCESS table with in-frame rearrangements only. Some clones are missing; in checked studies, unresolved V genes explain under half, and the rest has no known cause. V, J and clone size are those of that table, while D and trimming were read from the DNA. The sample table holds 80,000 to 100,000 clones, of which about 79% were seen once. About 3.5% of the sample lies in the top ten.

The cohort comprised fewer than 750 healthy bone marrow donors. All cohort members were sampled while nominally healthy, although unrecorded immune exposures were likely present. The donor was CMV seropositive and belonged to the group of 250 to 300 seropositive cohort members. A peripheral blood sample was collected from each donor, and TCR beta sequencing was performed on peripheral blood mononuclear cells. Genomic DNA was extracted from the blood cell samples with the Qiagen DNeasy Blood Extraction Kit. The investigation overall reported the following: A few of the identified cytomegalovirus-associated TCR beta chains were confirmed in vitro to be specific for cytomegalovirus antigens. The classifier was reported to diagnose cytomegalovirus status with high specificity and sensitivity in both the original cohort and the validation cohort. When HLA alleles, especially DR and DQ, strongly co-occurred, attributing TCR associations to individual alleles was difficult. At a false discovery rate of 0.05, a later analysis linked around 15,000 TCR beta sequences to specific HLA alleles. Linkage disequilibrium might explain the correlated functional status among segregating V segments, but an unknown experimental factor could not be excluded. Because HLA typing was unavailable for some donors at each locus, only the typed subset was used in association tests. A cluster of highly shared sequence variants was judged likely to be a technical artifact of the sequencing pipeline. The cohort was sequenced for TCR beta chains only, and without alpha or paired-chain data the features that could be detected were limited. Immune exposure information for the cohort was limited to CMV serostatus. The authors suggested that the approach could potentially be extended to other disease states and immunological phenotypes. In a later analysis, several top co-occurrence clusters were reported to appear linked to parvovirus B19, influenza, CMV and Epstein-Barr virus. According to a later analysis, TCR association rates differed among HLA loci, with DRB1 alleles showing the most associated TCRs and HLA-C alleles showing the fewest. An earlier analysis of some 560 of the donors showed that most TCR beta V segments appeared in productive rearrangements either about 87% or about 30% of the time, which broadly matched IMGT annotations. Presence/absence analyses assumed roughly uniform sequencing depth across donors, an assumption that may not hold. Compared with equally common non-associated chains, HLA-associated TCR beta chains in a later analysis were more clonally expanded and had lower generation probabilities. The earlier analysis of some 540 of the donors excluded approximately 17 rarely observed V segments, including chromosome 9 orphons, because counts were too low. Most TCR sequences were seen in very few donors, while some public TCRs were found in many individuals. An association between a missense DCLRE1C variant and V-gene and J-gene trimming of TCR beta chains was found in a later genetic analysis and replicated in an independent cohort. The study listed 150 to 200 TCR beta chains as associated with cytomegalovirus. In a later analysis, most CMV-associated TCR beta chains were found to appear HLA-restricted, with HLA associations seemingly driven largely by CMV exposure. According to a later genetic analysis, donors in an Asian-associated ancestry cluster had fewer N-insertions in productive TCRs than the approximately 710-donor mean. Some IMGT-functional V segments, including TRBV6-2 and TRBV6-3, could not be distinguished by the 87-base-pair reads and were therefore excluded. A further reported finding was that TCR beta sequences accurately predicted the HLA-A and HLA-B alleles for most subjects in the first cohort.

Worth noting for this clone: Its cognate antigen has yet to be identified. Within one base of it there is no much larger clone, and no base qualities were kept.

The sample was PBMCs. This clonotype was obtained from a male donor in good health and CMV-seropositive. This chain is built from TRBV29-1 and TRBJ1-2; TRBD1 could be the D gene, as 6 bases match. The CDR3 sequence is CSVGTDYGYTF. At the DNA level, the sequence is TGCAGCGTTGGGACAGACTATGGCTACACCTTC.